The source of this T cell receptor beta chain is a study of response to subunit inactivated influenza vaccine. Points from the study as a whole: The study's authors posited that every seasonal influenza vaccination enlists few new T cells.

This clonotype was detected a few times. Its antigen is as yet unknown. The CDR3 consists of 14 residues. Trimming shortened V by 6 bases and J by 3 bases, and 13 bases separated the two germline ends. TCRdb processed the RT-PCR reads anew with MiXCR; each CDR3 protein has one entry. The sample comprises about 650,000 distinct CDR3 sequences, around 16% of which are singletons, and roughly 10% rests with the top ten. This TCR derives from a man aged 45 to 65 who received an inactivated influenza vaccine. The sequences come from PBMCs from blood, collected roughly 13 days after vaccination. This sequence joins TRBV12-3 or TRBV12-4 and TRBJ2-3; D possibly corresponds to TRBD1 (6 bases). The CDR3 loop reads CASRPGQHTDTQYF. In DNA form, the CDR3 reads TGTGCCAGCAGACCTGGACAGCATACAGATACGCAGTATTTT.